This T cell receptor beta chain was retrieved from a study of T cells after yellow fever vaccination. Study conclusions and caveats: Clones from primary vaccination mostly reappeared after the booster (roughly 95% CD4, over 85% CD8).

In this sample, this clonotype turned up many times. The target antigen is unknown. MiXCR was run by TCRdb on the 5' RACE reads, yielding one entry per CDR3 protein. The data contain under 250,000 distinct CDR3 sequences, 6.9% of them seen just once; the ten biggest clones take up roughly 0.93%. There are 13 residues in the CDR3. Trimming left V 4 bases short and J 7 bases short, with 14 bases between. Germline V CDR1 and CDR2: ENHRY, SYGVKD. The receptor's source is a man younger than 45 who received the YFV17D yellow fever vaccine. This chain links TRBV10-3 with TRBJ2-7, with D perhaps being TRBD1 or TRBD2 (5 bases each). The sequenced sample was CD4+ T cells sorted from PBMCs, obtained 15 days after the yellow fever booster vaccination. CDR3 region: CAISGVLGEEQYF. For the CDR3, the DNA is TGTGCCATCAGTGGGGTCCTGGGGGAGGAGCAGTACTTC.